The 32 T cell receptor beta chains below all came from one sample that was sequenced in a study of cytomegalovirus exposure and HLA in healthy donors. 13 Jbeta primers and 60 Vbeta primers were used for the PCR. The assay was immunoSEQ multiplex PCR, and TCRdb's table has in-frame clones only and misses some. The sample yields approximately 210,000 clones, 75% to 85% seen once. Sequenced sample: PBMCs. These receptors all stem from a male donor in good health and CMV-seropositive.

This chain uses TRBV30 with TRBJ1-2; D is perhaps TRBD1 (6 bases). CDR3 length: 13 residues. Germline CDR1 GTSNPN, CDR2 SVGIG (reference sequence). V was shortened by 3 bases and J by 6 bases, with 14 bases between the two germline ends. CDR3 DNA sequence: TGTGCCTGGAGACTAACAGGGTTTAATGGCTACACCTTC. Translated: CAWRLTGFNGYTF. The full variable domain, completed using reference TRBV30 and TRBJ1-2, is SQTIHQWPATLVQPVGSPLSLECTVEGTSNPNLYWYRQAAGRGLQLLFYSVGIGQISSEVPQNLSASRPQDRQFILSSKKLLLSDSGFYLCAWRLTGFNGYTFGSGTRLTVV.

The rearrangement links TRBV19 to TRBJ2-5, with 14 bases identical to TRBD2. This CDR3 is 20 amino acids long. Looked up from germline, CDR1 is LNHDA and CDR2 is SQIVND (reference sequence). Trimming at V came to 2 bases and at J to 6 bases, leaving 17 bases not matched to a gene. This chain's CDR3 is CASSIRGAFDGTSGRQTQYF. The DNA for the CDR3 is TGTGCCAGTAGTATACGGGGGGCTTTCGACGGGACTAGCGGGAGACAGACCCAGTACTTC.

This clone has just a few counts. The CDR3, as DNA: TGTGCCAGCAGCCCAGGGGTTAACACTGAAGCTTTCTTT. This gives the protein CASSPGVNTEAFF. This chain connects TRBV11-1 to TRBJ1-1; TRBD1 is a possible D gene (6 bases). From germline, CDR1 is SGHAT and CDR2 FQDESV (reference sequence). CDR3 length: 13 amino acids. With 5 bases removed from V and 2 bases from J, the gap between germline ends came to 9 bases. Full variable domain (missing parts from reference TRBV11-1 and TRBJ1-1): EAEVAQSPRYKITEKSQAVAFWCDPISGHATLYWYRQILGQGPELLVQFQDESVVDDSQLPKDRFSAERLKGVDSTLKIQPAELGDSAMYLCASSPGVNTEAFFGQGTRLTVV.

Of note for this clone: The sample contains more than one DNA sequence encoding this CDR3. The chain combines TRBV7-2 with TRBJ2-3; 7 nucleotides align to TRBD1. Germline V lookup: CDR1 SGHTA, CDR2 FQGNSA. V lost 3 bases to trimming and J lost 4 bases; unmatched junction nucleotides: 7. The CDR3 extends over 15 amino acids. Here the CDR3 reads CASSLTGKGADTQYF. For the CDR3, the DNA is TGTGCCAGCAGCTTGACAGGGAAAGGGGCAGATACGCAGTATTTT.

The V call is TRBV30, the J call TRBJ1-2, with D unresolved. This CDR3 is built from 12 residues. Between the trimmed V and J ends, which lost 2 bases and 2 bases, there was a span of 6 bases. Germline CDR1 is GTSNPN and CDR2 is SVGIG (reference sequence). The CDR3 sequence: CAWSWQNYGYTF. CDR3 nucleotides: TGTGCCTGGAGTTGGCAGAACTATGGCTACACCTTC.

This clone was found once. This chain joins TRBV2 and TRBJ2-1; 8 bases are a match to TRBD2. Germline trimming cut 7 bases from V and 4 bases from J; bases unmatched to any gene: 12. Germline V gene data show CDR1 as SNHLY and CDR2 as FYNNEI. The CDR3 length is 16 residues. As DNA, the CDR3 is TGTGCCAGCATGGTTTCCAGCGGGAGTTTATACAATGAGCAGTTCTTC. This encodes CASMVSSGSLYNEQFF. The variable domain in full, completed from reference TRBV2 and TRBJ2-1, reads EPEVTQTPSHQVTQMGQEVILRCVPISNHLYFYWYRQILGQKVEFLVSFYNNEISEKSEIFDDQFSVERPDGSNFTLKIRSTKLEDSAMYFCASMVSSGSLYNEQFFGPGTRLTVL.

This chain uses TRBV5-1 with TRBJ2-1; 9 bases map to TRBD1. V dropped 0 bases and J dropped 4; count of bases not matched to a gene: 5. This CDR3 has 16 residues. Germline CDR1 is SGHRS and CDR2 is YFSETQ. CDR3 loop: CASSLGTGDPYNEQFF. The CDR3 bases are TGCGCCAGCAGCTTGGGGACAGGGGACCCATACAATGAGCAGTTCTTC.

This chain connects TRBV5-4 to TRBJ1-1; weak D call: TRBD1 (5 bases). The CDR3 consists of 15 residues. Trimming stripped 1 base from V and 4 bases from J, with 14 bases between. Per the germline V gene, CDR1 is SGHNT and CDR2 is YYREEE (reference sequence). In DNA form, the CDR3 reads TGTGCCAGCAGCTTGAGAGGCAGGGCGGTCACTGAAGCTTTCTTT. Amino acids: CASSLRGRAVTEAFF.

DNA of the CDR3: TGTGCCAGCAGCCTCGCGGGAGGGGTTGTGGATACGCAGTATTTT. Translation: CASSLAGGVVDTQYF. V usage is TRBV11-2 and J usage is TRBJ2-3; 9 nucleotides agree with TRBD2. The CDR3 length is 15 residues. In germline, CDR1 is SGHAT, CDR2 FQNNGV. Losses at the gene ends were 5 bases for V and 6 bases for J; bases not matched to a gene: 9.

The V gene is TRBV28, the J gene TRBJ2-5, with 9 bases identical to TRBD1. The J call could be wrong; TRBJ2-7 is a better fit for the DNA end. In germline, CDR1 is MDHEN, CDR2 SYDVKM. This CDR3 region has 18 residues. The CDR3 region is CASRTWGTGLPSSYEQYF. As DNA, the CDR3 is TGTGCCAGCAGGACCTGGGGGACAGGGCTTCCCAGCTCCTACGAGCAGTACTTC.

Only a few counts were recorded for this clone. The genes are TRBV18 and TRBJ1-6; weak D call: TRBD1 (5 bases). Germline assignment: CDR1 KGHSH and CDR2 LQKENI. Trimming took off 8 bases at V and 8 bases at J, with 13 bases between the two ends. The CDR3 totals 13 residues. CDR3 region: CASQDTNDSPLHF. CDR3 nucleotides: TGTGCCAGCCAGGACACAAATGATTCACCCCTCCACTTT.

The chain employs TRBV6-5 and TRBJ2-4; TRBD1 aligns across 9 bases. The CDR3 spans 13 residues. V lost 0 bases, J lost 9 bases, and 0 bases stayed unmatched. Germline V gives CDR1 MNHEY, CDR2 SVGAGI. CDR3 sequence (DNA): TGTGCCAGCAGTTACTCGACAGGGGGCATTCAGTACTTC. It codes for CASSYSTGGIQYF.

The chain recombines TRBV7-2 with TRBJ2-3, with a possible D match to TRBD2 (5 bases). The V gene's germline CDR1 is SGHTA and CDR2 FQGNSA. Trimming cost V 4 bases and J 1 base, with 12 bases left between them. The CDR3 is 15 amino acids. As DNA, the CDR3 is TGTGCCAGCAGCTCGTCTGGGAGAGGCACAGATACGCAGTATTTT. Protein product: CASSSSGRGTDTQYF. Based on the CDR3 plus reference TRBV7-2 and TRBJ2-3, the full variable domain is GAGVSQSPSNKVTEKGKDVELRCDPISGHTALYWYRQSLGQGLEFLIYFQGNSAPDKSGLPSDRFSAERTGGSVSTLTIQRTQQEDSAVYLCASSSSGRGTDTQYFGPGTRLTVL.

The gene calls are TRBV28 and TRBJ2-5; 8 bases are shared with TRBD2. The V segment lost 6 bases and the J segment 5 bases; nucleotides outside the gene matches: 11. The CDR3 has 15 amino acids. Germline lookup yields CDR1 MDHEN and CDR2 SYDVKM. For the CDR3, the DNA is TGTGCCAGCAGCGGGGGGGACTTGGGGCCGGAGACCCAGTACTTC. The encoded protein is CASSGGDLGPETQYF.

J is TRBJ2-4 and V is TRBV9; TRBD2 agrees at 9 bases. Germline-derived CDR1 and CDR2 are SGDLS and YYNGEE. After removal of 0 bases from V and 1 base from J, the junction contained 11 bases not matched to a gene. The CDR3 totals 19 residues. Written as DNA, the CDR3 is TGTGCCAGCAGCGTAGGGGGCGGGGGGGCCCTCTCTGCCAAAAACATTCAGTACTTC. This translates into CASSVGGGGALSAKNIQYF.

The chain has TRBV7-2 and TRBJ2-2, with 9 bases lining up with TRBD2. The germline V gene has CDR1 SGHTA and CDR2 FQGNSA. V was clipped by 6 bases and J by 3 bases; unmatched bases: 5. This CDR3 has 15 amino acids. Written as DNA, the CDR3 is TGTGCCAGCAGACGGACTAGCGAATACACCGGGGAGCTGTTTTTT. This translates into CASRRTSEYTGELFF.

The rearrangement uses TRBV6-5 and TRBJ1-3, with a weak D call TRBD1 (6 bases). The CDR3 is 15 amino acids. The germline CDR1 and CDR2 sequences are MNHEY and SVGAGI. Deletions cut 5 bases from V and 2 bases from J, with 13 bases between. CDR3 nucleotide sequence: TGTGCCAGCAGTCCCAGGGGTTCCGCTGGAAACACCATATATTTT. Amino acids: CASSPRGSAGNTIYF.

The chain joins TRBV9 to TRBJ1-2, with D unclear. This CDR3 has 14 residues. V lost 1 base and J 0 bases, leaving 7 bases between the germline ends. Germline V lookup: CDR1 SGDLS, CDR2 YYNGEE. The CDR3 here is CASSVSETNYGYTF. The CDR3, as DNA: TGTGCCAGCAGCGTATCAGAAACTAACTATGGCTACACCTTC.

V and J are TRBV15 and TRBJ2-2, with a possible D match to TRBD2 (6 bases). CDR1 and CDR2 from the germline V gene are LNHNV and YYDKDF (reference sequence). V was pared by 6 bases and J by 1 base, with 6 bases between. The CDR3 is 13 residues long. The CDR3 spells CATSSGNTGELFF. Written as DNA, the CDR3 is TGTGCCACCAGTAGCGGGAACACCGGGGAGCTGTTTTTT.

The genes are TRBV7-9 and TRBJ1-2; D possibly corresponds to TRBD1 (5 bases). The length of the CDR3 is 14 residues. V was cut by 0 bases and J by 2 bases, with 7 bases left in between. Germline CDR1 reads SEHNR; CDR2 reads FQNEAQ (reference sequence). DNA for the CDR3: TGTGCCAGCAGCTTAGCGACAGCGAACTATGGCTACACCTTC. Its protein product is CASSLATANYGYTF.

The chain combines TRBV5-1 with TRBJ2-5; 12 nucleotides agree with TRBD1. The J call is in doubt because the DNA end fits TRBJ2-7 better. This CDR3 contains 18 residues. Per the germline V gene, CDR1 is SGHRS and CDR2 is YFSETQ. The CDR3 region is CASSLAVGTGGNSYEQYF. CDR3 bases: TGCGCCAGCAGCTTGGCGGTGGGGACAGGGGGCAATTCTTACGAGCAGTACTTC.

The chain recombines TRBV10-3 with TRBJ1-4, with unresolved D. Looked up from germline, CDR1 is ENHRY and CDR2 is SYGVKD. V shed 8 bases and J shed 3 bases, with 10 bases lying between them. The CDR3 consists of 13 residues. CDR3 residues: CAIRDEANEKLFF. The CDR3 nucleotides read TGTGCCATCCGAGATGAGGCTAATGAAAAACTGTTTTTT.

The chain combines TRBV18 with TRBJ2-7, with 11 positions matching TRBD2. The germline gives CDR1 KGHSH, CDR2 LQKENI. The CDR3 has 15 residues. The junction had 3 bases not matched to a gene; V was cut back by 3 bases and J by 2 bases. The DNA of the CDR3 is TGTGCCAGCTCACCGGGGACTAGCGGAACCTACGAGCAGTACTTC. This translates into CASSPGTSGTYEQYF.

The chain has TRBV25-1 and TRBJ1-1; 7 nucleotides match TRBD1. This CDR3 has 14 amino acids. Germline CDR1 MGHDK, CDR2 SYGVNS. After removal of 1 base from V and 4 bases from J, the junction contained 3 bases not matched to a gene. CDR3 amino acids: CASSESQGVTEAFF. For the CDR3, the DNA is TGTGCCAGCAGTGAATCCCAGGGGGTCACTGAAGCTTTCTTT. The whole variable domain, remainder taken from reference TRBV25-1 and TRBJ1-1, is EADIYQTPRYLVIGTGKKITLECSQTMGHDKMYWYQQDPGMELHLIHYSYGVNSTEKGDLSSESTVSRIRTEHFPLTLESARPSHTSQYLCASSESQGVTEAFFGQGTRLTVV.

The rearrangement joins TRBV5-1 to TRBJ2-7, with TRBD1 matching 9 bases. V trimming: 2 bases; J trimming: 5 bases; junction bases outside the gene matches: 8. The CDR3 spans 15 residues. Germline CDR1 SGHRS, CDR2 YFSETQ. This chain's CDR3 is CASSLGDRARNEQYF. The DNA of the CDR3 is TGCGCCAGCAGCTTAGGGGACAGGGCTCGTAACGAGCAGTACTTC.

The V and J genes are TRBV5-5 and TRBJ1-2, with unresolved D. The CDR3 sequence is 15 residues long. The V and J ends lost 2 bases and 0 bases respectively, with 11 bases between them. The germline CDR1 and CDR2 sequences are SGHKS and YYEKEE (reference sequence). As DNA, the CDR3 is TGTGCCAGCAGCTTATTAGTTTCCTCTAACTATGGCTACACCTTC. This translates into CASSLLVSSNYGYTF.

This clone appeared once. The chain uses TRBV28 and TRBJ1-6; 7 bases are shared with TRBD1. The J segment lost 5 bases and the V segment lost 6 bases, leaving 7 bases of the junction unmatched. The CDR3 totals 15 residues. Germline CDR1 reads MDHEN; CDR2 reads SYDVKM. CDR3 nucleotides: TGTGCCAGCAGCCCCCCGACAGGGAATAATTCACCCCTCCACTTT. This gives the protein CASSPPTGNNSPLHF.

The chain links TRBV7-6 to TRBJ1-2, with 8 positions matching TRBD1. This CDR3 is built from 14 residues. Germline CDR1 reads SGHVS; CDR2 reads FNYEAQ. The junction had 6 bases not matched to a gene; V was cut back by 1 base and J by 8 bases. CDR3 region: CASSLGQGKDGYTF. CDR3 nucleotide sequence: TGTGCCAGCAGCTTAGGACAGGGGAAGGACGGCTACACCTTC.

This rearrangement joins TRBV30 to TRBJ1-5, with unresolved D. Trimming left V 3 bases short and J 7 bases short, with 10 bases between. The CDR3 runs 12 residues. CDR1 is GTSNPN and CDR2 is SVGIG in the germline V gene (reference sequence). Written as DNA, the CDR3 is TGTGCCTGGAGCTCTAACGGGCAGCCCCAGCATTTT. Encoded protein: CAWSSNGQPQHF.

This clone was seen only once. The genes are TRBV7-2 and TRBJ1-3, with 12 bases lining up with TRBD1. Germline CDR1 is SGHTA and CDR2 is FQGNSA. J gave up 3 bases and V 6 bases, and 9 bases lay outside the gene matches. There are 17 residues in the CDR3. Here the CDR3 DNA reads TGTGCCAGCAGTCGTCCCGGGACAGGGGGCGGTGGAAACACCATATATTTT. This codes for CASSRPGTGGGGNTIYF.

The chain links TRBV5-4 to TRBJ1-3; tentatively, D is TRBD1 (6 bases). This CDR3 spans 16 amino acids. CDR1 and CDR2 from the germline V gene are SGHNT and YYREEE (reference sequence). Trimming took off 4 bases at V and 4 bases at J, with 18 bases between the two ends. The CDR3 DNA follows: TGTGCCAGCAGCGTTTTGGGGGCGCCGGAGGGAAACACCATATATTTT. Its translation is CASSVLGAPEGNTIYF.

The V gene is TRBV7-3, the J gene TRBJ2-7, with D possibly TRBD2 on 5 matching bases. The length of the CDR3 is 14 residues. Germline lookup yields CDR1 SGHTA and CDR2 FQGTGA. Trimming stripped 5 bases from V and 3 bases from J, with 14 bases between. The CDR3 region is CASSLSGDNYEQYF. CDR3 sequence (DNA): TGTGCCAGCAGCCTGAGCGGAGATAACTACGAGCAGTACTTC.